The rows below give T cell receptor beta chains drawn from one sample of a study of Tregs in tolerant kidney transplant recipients. Profiled with immunoSEQ multiplex PCR; TCRdb holds only in-frame clones, not every one. The data contain some 250,000 clones, 80% to 85% of them singletons. Sequencing was performed on CD4+ T cells from blood. The receptors originated from a human donor in good health. CDR3s include the opening cysteine and the closing phenylalanine or tryptophan. The D gene is left open where the match is weak. The size of a clone is reported for some rows only, either as once, few or many, or as a class for expanded clones.

TRBD2	TRBV7-9	once	TRBJ2-5	TGTGCCAGCAGCCCCCTACCGATTAGCGGGAGAGGAGAGACCCAGTACTTC	CASSPLPISGRGETQYF
.	TRBV12-2	.	TRBJ1-1	TGTGCAAGTCGCTTAGCGAGGGCACTCCGCGAAGCTTTCTTT	CASRLARALREAFF
.	TRBV21-1	.	TRBJ1-2	TGTGCCAGCAGCAACGGGGACCTGACCGGGACGCTGGGTAGTGGCTACACCTTC	CASSNGDLTGTLGSGYTF
.	TRBV2	.	TRBJ2-1	TGTGCCAGCAGTGTAAGGGCGGGTCCTTACTACAATGAGCAGTTCTTC	CASSVRAGPYYNEQFF
TRBD1	TRBV19	.	TRBJ1-4	TGTGCCACCGGGGTCGGGACAGGGGGGAAACTGTTTTTT	CATGVGTGGKLFF
.	TRBV5-1	few	TRBJ2-1	TGCGCCAGCAGCCTCGGTGATTCATACAATGAGCAGTTCTTC	CASSLGDSYNEQFF
TRBD1	TRBV6-5	few	TRBJ1-6	TGTGCCAGCACGAGGGGCGACAGGGCTAATTCACCCCTCCACTTT	CASTRGDRANSPLHF
TRBD2	TRBV30	.	TRBJ2-2	TGTGCCTGGAGTAAGAGGACTAGCGGGGGCGCCTACACCGGGGAGCTGTTTTTT	CAWSKRTSGGAYTGELFF
.	TRBV5-4	.	TRBJ2-7	TGTGCCAGCAGCTTGGGGGAGTACGAGCAGTACTTC	CASSLGEYEQYF
.	TRBV11-3	.	TRBJ1-1	TGTGCCAGCAGCTTTGACGGGGGGATGAACACTGAAGCTTTCTTT	CASSFDGGMNTEAFF
TRBD2	TRBV13	.	TRBJ2-7	TGTGCCAGCAGCCGCAGAGCTACTAGCGGTCCCTACGAGCAGTACTTC	CASSRRATSGPYEQYF
.	TRBV4-1	few	TRBJ1-2	TGCGCCAGCAGCCAAGGAAGGGGATTCTGGGGAGGCTACACCTTC	CASSQGRGFWGGYTF
TRBD1	TRBV5-6	.	TRBJ1-1	TGTGCCAGCAGCCTTTGGGGACAGGGGAAGGGGAAAGCTTTCTTT	CASSLWGQGKGKAFF
.	TRBV29-1	few	TRBJ1-1	TGCAGCGTTGGGTCGTCTTGGGGGGCCCCAAACACTGAAGCTTTCTTT	CSVGSSWGAPNTEAFF
TRBD1	TRBV5-1	.	TRBJ1-1	TGCGCCAGCAGCTCCTACAAAACCCGGGACAGCGAAGCTTTCTTT	CASSSYKTRDSEAFF
.	TRBV7-3	.	TRBJ1-1	TGTGCCAGCAGCTTAAGCGGAGGTAGTACTGAAGCTTTCTTT	CASSLSGGSTEAFF
.	TRBV18	.	TRBJ1-4	TGTGCCAGCTCACCGGCCCCGGGAGAAAAACTGTTTTTT	CASSPAPGEKLFF
.	TRBV7-3	.	TRBJ1-5	TGTGCCAGCAGCTTAGGGCGGGATCAGCCCCAGCATTTT	CASSLGRDQPQHF
TRBD2	TRBV18	.	TRBJ2-1	TGTGCCAGCTCACCTCCGCGGGGACTAGCAAATCCTACGGGGTACAATGAGCAGTTCTTC	CASSPPRGLANPTGYNEQFF
TRBD1	TRBV15	.	TRBJ1-1	TGTGCCACCAGCAGGGGACAGGGGAACACTGAAGCTTTCTTT	CATSRGQGNTEAFF
.	TRBV6-5	.	TRBJ1-5	TGTGCCAGCAGTTACTCCCTACAGGGTGGCAATCAGCCCCAGCATTTT	CASSYSLQGGNQPQHF
TRBD1	TRBV5-4	.	TRBJ1-4	TGTGCCAGCAGCCACCCGACAGGGGGCGCATCAGATAATGAAAAACTGTTTTTT	CASSHPTGGASDNEKLFF
.	TRBV6-1	.	TRBJ2-7	TGTGCCAGCAGTGATGGTAGGGAATACGAGCAGTACTTC	CASSDGREYEQYF